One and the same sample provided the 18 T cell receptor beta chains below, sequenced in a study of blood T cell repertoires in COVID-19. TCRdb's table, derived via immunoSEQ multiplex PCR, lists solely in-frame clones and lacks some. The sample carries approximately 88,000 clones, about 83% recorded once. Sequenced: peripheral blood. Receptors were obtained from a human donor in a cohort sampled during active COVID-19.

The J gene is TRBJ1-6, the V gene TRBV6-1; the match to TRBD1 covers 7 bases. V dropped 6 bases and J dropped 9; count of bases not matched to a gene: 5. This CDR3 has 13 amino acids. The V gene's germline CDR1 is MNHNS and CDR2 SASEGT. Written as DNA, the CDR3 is TGTGCCAGCAGGGGAAACAGGGGTTCACCCCTCCACTTT. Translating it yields CASRGNRGSPLHF.

The CDR3, as DNA: TGCGCCAGCAGCTTGTCGGGGTACAATGAGCAGTTCTTC. Translated: CASSLSGYNEQFF. This chain links TRBV5-1 with TRBJ2-1; TRBD2 might be the D (5 bases). V was trimmed by 1 base and J by 4 bases, leaving 6 bases between them. This CDR3 contains 13 residues. Germline V gives CDR1 SGHRS, CDR2 YFSETQ.

CDR3: CASSPGLAGGRSYEQYF. The CDR3 nucleotides are TGTGCCAGTAGTCCGGGACTAGCGGGAGGGAGATCCTACGAGCAGTACTTC. The rearrangement uses TRBV19 and TRBJ2-7; 16 bases fit TRBD2. The germline CDR1 and CDR2 sequences are LNHDA and SQIVND (reference sequence). The length of the CDR3 is 17 residues. Trimming removed 5 bases from V and 1 base from J; junction bases left unmatched: 5.

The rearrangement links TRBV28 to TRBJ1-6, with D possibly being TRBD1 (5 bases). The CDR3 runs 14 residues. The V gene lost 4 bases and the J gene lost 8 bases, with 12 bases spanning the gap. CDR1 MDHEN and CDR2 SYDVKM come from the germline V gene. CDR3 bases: TGTGCCAGCAGTTCGGGGGGTGGGCATTCACCCCTCCACTTT. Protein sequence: CASSSGGGHSPLHF. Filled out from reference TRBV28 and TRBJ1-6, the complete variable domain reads DVKVTQSSRYLVKRTGEKVFLECVQDMDHENMFWYRQDPGLGLRLIYFSYDVKMKEKGDIPEGYSVSREKKERFSLILESASTNQTSMYLCASSSGGGHSPLHFGNGTRLTVT.

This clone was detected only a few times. The CDR3 sequence: CASSTKLLNTGELFF. The CDR3 DNA follows: TGTGCCAGCAGCACAAAATTGCTGAACACCGGGGAGCTGTTTTTT. The J gene is TRBJ2-2, the V gene TRBV7-2, with D hard to call. CDR1 is SGHTA and CDR2 is FQGNSA in the germline V gene. Trimming pared 5 bases from V and 1 base from J, leaving 11 bases between. The CDR3 is 15 amino acids.

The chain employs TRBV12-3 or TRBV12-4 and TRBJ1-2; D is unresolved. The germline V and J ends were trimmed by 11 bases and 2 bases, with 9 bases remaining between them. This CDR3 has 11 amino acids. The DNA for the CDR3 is TGTGCCGTACGGGGAAACTATGGCTACACCTTC. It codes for CAVRGNYGYTF.

In DNA, the CDR3 is TGTGCCAGCAGCAATAGCGGGAGGGACGGCGGGGAGCTGTTTTTT. Translated: CASSNSGRDGGELFF. The chain recombines TRBV21-1 with TRBJ2-2; the listed D gene, TRBD2, was not tested against the DNA. TRBV21-1 is given as a pseudogene. The CDR3 runs 15 residues.

CDR3 residues: CASSLFRGSSYEQYF. CDR3 in DNA: TGTGCCAGCAGTTTATTTCGGGGGTCTTCCTACGAGCAGTACTTC. The chain uses TRBV28 and TRBJ2-7, with D tentatively TRBD2 (6 bases). Trimming left V 1 base short and J 1 base short, with 11 bases between. The CDR3 is 15 residues long. Germline assignment: CDR1 MDHEN and CDR2 SYDVKM.

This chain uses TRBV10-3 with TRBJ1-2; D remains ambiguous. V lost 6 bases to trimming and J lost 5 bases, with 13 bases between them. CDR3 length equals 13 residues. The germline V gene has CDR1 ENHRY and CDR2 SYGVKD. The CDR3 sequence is CAISEGPGYGYTF. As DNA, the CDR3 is TGTGCCATCAGCGAGGGTCCGGGTTATGGCTACACCTTC.

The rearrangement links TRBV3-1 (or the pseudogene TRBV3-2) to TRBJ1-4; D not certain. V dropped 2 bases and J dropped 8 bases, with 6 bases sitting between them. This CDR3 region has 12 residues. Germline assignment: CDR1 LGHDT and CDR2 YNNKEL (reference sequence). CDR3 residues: CASSQRGEKLFF. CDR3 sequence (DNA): TGTGCCAGCAGCCAACGCGGAGAAAAACTGTTTTTT.

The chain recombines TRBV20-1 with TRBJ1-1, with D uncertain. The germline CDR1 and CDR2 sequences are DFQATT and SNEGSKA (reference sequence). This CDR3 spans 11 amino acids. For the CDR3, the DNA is TGCAGGAGTGCGCAGCATGAGGGAGCTTTCTTT. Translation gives CRSAQHEGAFF.

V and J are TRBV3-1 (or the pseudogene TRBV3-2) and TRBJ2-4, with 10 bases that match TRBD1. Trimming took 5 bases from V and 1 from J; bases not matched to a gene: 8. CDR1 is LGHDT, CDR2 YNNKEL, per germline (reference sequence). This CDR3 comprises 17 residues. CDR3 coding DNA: TGTGCCAGCAGCGGACGACAGGGGGCCGGTGCCAAAAACATTCAGTACTTC. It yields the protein CASSGRQGAGAKNIQYF.

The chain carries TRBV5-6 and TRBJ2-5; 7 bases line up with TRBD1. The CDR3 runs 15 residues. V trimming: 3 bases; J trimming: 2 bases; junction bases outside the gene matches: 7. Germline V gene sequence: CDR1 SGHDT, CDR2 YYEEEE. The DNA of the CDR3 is TGTGCCAGCAGCTCGGACCCGACAGGGCAAGAGACCCAGTACTTC. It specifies CASSSDPTGQETQYF.

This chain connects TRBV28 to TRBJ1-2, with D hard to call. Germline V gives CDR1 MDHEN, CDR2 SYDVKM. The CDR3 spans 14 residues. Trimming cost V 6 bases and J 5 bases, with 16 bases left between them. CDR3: CASRPPPRTYGYTF. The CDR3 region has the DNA TGTGCCAGCAGACCCCCGCCTCGGACTTATGGCTACACCTTC.

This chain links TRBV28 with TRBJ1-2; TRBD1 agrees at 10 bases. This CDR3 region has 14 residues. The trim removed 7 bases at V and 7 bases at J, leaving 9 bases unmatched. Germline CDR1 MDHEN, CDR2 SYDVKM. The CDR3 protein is CASTLGDRGVGYTF. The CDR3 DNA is TGTGCCAGCACTCTGGGGGACAGGGGCGTTGGCTACACCTTC.

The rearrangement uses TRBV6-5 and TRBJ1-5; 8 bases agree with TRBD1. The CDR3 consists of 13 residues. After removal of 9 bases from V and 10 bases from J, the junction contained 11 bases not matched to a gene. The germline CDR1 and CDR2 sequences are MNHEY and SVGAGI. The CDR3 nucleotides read TGTGCCAGTAGACAGGGGCCCCAATATCCCCAGCATTTT. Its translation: CASRQGPQYPQHF.

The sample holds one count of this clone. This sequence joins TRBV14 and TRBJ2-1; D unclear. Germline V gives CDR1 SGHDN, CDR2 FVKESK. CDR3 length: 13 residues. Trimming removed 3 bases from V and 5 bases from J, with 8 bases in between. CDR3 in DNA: TGTGCCAGCAGCCAGCCTGGGCACAATGAGCAGTTCTTC. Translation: CASSQPGHNEQFF.

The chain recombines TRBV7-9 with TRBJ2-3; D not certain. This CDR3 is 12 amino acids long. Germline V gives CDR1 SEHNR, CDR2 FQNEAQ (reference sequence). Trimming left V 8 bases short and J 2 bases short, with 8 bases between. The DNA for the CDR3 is TGTGCCAGCCGAGCAAACACAGATACGCAGTATTTT. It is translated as CASRANTDTQYF. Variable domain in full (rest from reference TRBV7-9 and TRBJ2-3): DTGVSQNPRHKITKRGQNVTFRCDPISEHNRLYWYRQTLGQGPEFLTYFQNEAQLEKSRLLSDRFSAERPKGSFSTLEIQRTEQGDSAMYLCASRANTDTQYFGPGTRLTVL.